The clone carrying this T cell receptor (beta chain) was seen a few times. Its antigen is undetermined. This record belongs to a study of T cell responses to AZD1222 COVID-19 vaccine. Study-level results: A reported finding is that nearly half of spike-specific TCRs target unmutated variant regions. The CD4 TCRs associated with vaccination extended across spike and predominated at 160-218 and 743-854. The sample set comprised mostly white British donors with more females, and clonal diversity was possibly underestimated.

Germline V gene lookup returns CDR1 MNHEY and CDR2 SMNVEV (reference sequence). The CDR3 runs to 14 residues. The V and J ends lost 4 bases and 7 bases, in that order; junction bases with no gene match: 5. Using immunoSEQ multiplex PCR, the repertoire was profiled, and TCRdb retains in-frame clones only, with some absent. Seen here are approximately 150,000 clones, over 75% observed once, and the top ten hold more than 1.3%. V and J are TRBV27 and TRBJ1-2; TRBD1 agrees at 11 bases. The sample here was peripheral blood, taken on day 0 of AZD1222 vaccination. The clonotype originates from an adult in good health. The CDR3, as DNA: TGTGCCAGCAGTTGGACAGGGGGCGTGGGTGGCTACACCTTC. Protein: CASSWTGGVGGYTF.